This TCR beta chain came from a study of cytomegalovirus exposure and HLA in healthy donors. General study results and limits: The authors later linked a missense DCLRE1C variant to TCR beta V- and J-gene trimming.

Comment on this clone: Its antigen is unidentified.

PCR amplification relied on 60 Vbeta primers (plus 13 Jbeta primers). Data came from immunoSEQ multiplex PCR; TCRdb stores just in-frame clones and leaves some out. The sample contains about 160,000 clones, roughly four fifths of which appear only once. CDR3 length equals 13 residues. The germline CDR1 and CDR2 sequences are LNHDA and SQIVND (reference sequence). Trimming took 11 bases from V and 6 from J; bases not matched to a gene: 7. The sequence derives from a woman aged 35 to 49 in good health and CMV-seronegative. The chain joins TRBV19 to TRBJ1-6, with 7 bases aligning to TRBD1. The specimen was PBMCs. The CDR3 sequence: CAGRDSLNSPLHF. In DNA, the CDR3 is TGTGCCGGCCGGGACAGTCTTAATTCACCCCTCCACTTT. The full variable domain, rest sourced from reference TRBV19 and TRBJ1-6, is DGGITQSPKYLFRKEGQNVTLSCEQNLNHDAMYWYRQDPGQGLRLIYYSQIVNDFQKGDIAEGYSVSREKKESFPLTVTSAQKNPTAFYLCAGRDSLNSPLHFGNGTRLTVT.